This TCR beta chain was retrieved from a study of T cell changes during pregnancy in multiple sclerosis. Profiling relied on immunoSEQ multiplex PCR, and the TCRdb table lists in-frame clones only, not all of them. This sample has about 72,000 clones, with 91% found just once. This CDR3 region has 13 residues. Trimming shortened V by 6 bases and J by 7 bases, and 13 bases separated the two germline ends. Germline V CDR1 and CDR2: MDHEN, SYDVKM. The specimen comprised peripheral blood, sampled in the third trimester of pregnancy. The rearrangement uses TRBV28 and TRBJ2-1; tentative D call: TRBD2 (6 bases). This TCR came from a female donor in good health, enrolled as a control in a pregnancy study. CDR3 in amino acids: CASRGNGRNEQFF. CDR3 nucleotides: TGTGCCAGCAGAGGGAATGGGAGGAATGAGCAGTTCTTC.